The 6 T cell receptor beta chains given below trace back to one sample, sequenced in a study of radiotherapy plus CTLA-4 blockade in lung cancer. Clones were sequenced by immunoSEQ multiplex PCR, and TCRdb holds only the in-frame ones, with some missing. The repertoire holds about 120,000 clones, with 85% to 90% as singletons. The material was peripheral blood, obtained from a patient treated with radiotherapy plus ipilimumab. These receptors originate from a human donor with non-small cell lung cancer that progressed on radiotherapy plus ipilimumab.

V gene TRBV4-1 combines with J gene TRBJ2-7; TRBD2 agrees at 8 bases. The germline V gene encodes CDR1 MGHRA and CDR2 YSYEKL. The V gene end was trimmed by 0 bases and the J gene end by 3 bases; junction bases not matched to a gene: 4. This CDR3 comprises 15 residues. CDR3 residues: CASSQEEREIYEQYF. The CDR3, as DNA: TGCGCCAGCAGCCAAGAGGAGCGGGAGATCTACGAGCAGTACTTC.

The chain is built from TRBV19 and TRBJ2-7; D unclear. The V and J ends lost 2 bases and 1 base respectively, with 6 bases between them. The CDR3 has 13 residues. The germline gives CDR1 LNHDA, CDR2 SQIVND (reference sequence). CDR3 amino acids: CASSITISYEQYF. The DNA of the CDR3 is TGTGCCAGTAGTATAACTATATCCTACGAGCAGTACTTC.

The sample holds one count of this clone. The CDR3 coding sequence is TGCGCCAGCAGCTTGGGGGACTCAGAAGAGACCCAGTACTTC. Its protein product is CASSLGDSEETQYF. The chain joins TRBV5-1 to TRBJ2-5, with D possibly being TRBD2 (6 bases). This CDR3 comprises 14 residues. Germline CDR1 is SGHRS and CDR2 is YFSETQ. V was shortened by 0 bases and J by 3 bases, with 9 bases between the two germline ends.

This rearrangement joins TRBV4-1 to TRBJ1-5, with D uncertain. This CDR3 has 18 amino acids. V was trimmed by 4 bases and J by 6 bases, leaving 25 bases between them. The germline V gene has CDR1 MGHRA and CDR2 YSYEKL. CDR3 coding DNA: TGCGCCAGCAGCCTCAGTCCCCCCCCTGACAAAGTAACTCAGCCCCAGCATTTT. It translates to CASSLSPPPDKVTQPQHF.

The chain joins TRBV9 to TRBJ1-1; TRBD1 is a possible D gene (5 bases). Germline V gene lookup returns CDR1 SGDLS and CDR2 YYNGEE. The V gene lost 2 bases and the J gene lost 0 bases, with 17 bases spanning the gap. There are 17 residues in the CDR3. This chain's CDR3 is CASSVDPAKGLNTEAFF. As DNA, the CDR3 is TGTGCCAGCAGCGTCGATCCGGCTAAGGGGCTGAACACTGAAGCTTTCTTT. The complete variable domain, with remaining parts taken from reference TRBV9 and TRBJ1-1, reads DSGVTQTPKHLITATGQRVTLRCSPRSGDLSVYWYQQSLDQGLQFLIQYYNGEERAKGNILERFSAQQFPDLHSELNLSSLELGDSALYFCASSVDPAKGLNTEAFFGQGTRLTVV.

The V gene is TRBV5-1, the J gene TRBJ2-1; D may correspond to TRBD1 or TRBD2 (6 bases each). There are 13 residues in the CDR3. V gave up 1 base and J gave up 9 bases, with 11 bases separating them. The germline V gene has CDR1 SGHRS and CDR2 YFSETQ. The CDR3 DNA follows: TGCGCCAGCAGCTTGTTCGAGGGGGGTGAGCAGTTCTTC. Protein: CASSLFEGGEQFF.